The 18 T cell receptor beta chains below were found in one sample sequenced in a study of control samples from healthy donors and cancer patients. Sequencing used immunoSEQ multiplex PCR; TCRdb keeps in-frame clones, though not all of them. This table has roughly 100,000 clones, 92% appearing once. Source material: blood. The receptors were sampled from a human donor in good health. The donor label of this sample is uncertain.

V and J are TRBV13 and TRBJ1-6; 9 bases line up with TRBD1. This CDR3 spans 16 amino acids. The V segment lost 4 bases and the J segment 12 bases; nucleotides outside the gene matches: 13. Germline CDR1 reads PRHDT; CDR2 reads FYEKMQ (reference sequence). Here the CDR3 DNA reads TGTGCCAGCAGCTCGCTTTGGGGGGACAGGGAACGACCCCTCCACTTT. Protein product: CASSSLWGDRERPLHF. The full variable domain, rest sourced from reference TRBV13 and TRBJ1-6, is AAGVIQSPRHLIKEKRETATLKCYPIPRHDTVYWYQQGPGQDPQFLISFYEKMQSDKGSIPDRFSAQQFSDYHSELNMSSLELGDSALYFCASSSLWGDRERPLHFGNGTRLTVT.

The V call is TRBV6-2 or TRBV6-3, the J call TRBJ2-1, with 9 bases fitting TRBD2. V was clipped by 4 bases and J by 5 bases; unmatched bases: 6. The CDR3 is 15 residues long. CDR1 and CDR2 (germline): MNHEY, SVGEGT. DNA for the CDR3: TGTGCCAGCAGTTTAGGGCGGGGGGGCCACAATGAGCAGTTCTTC. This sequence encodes CASSLGRGGHNEQFF.

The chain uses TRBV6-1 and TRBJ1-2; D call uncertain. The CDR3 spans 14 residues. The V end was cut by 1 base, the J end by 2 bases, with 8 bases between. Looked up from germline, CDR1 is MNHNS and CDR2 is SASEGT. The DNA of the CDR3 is TGTGCCAGCAGTGAAGGGTTAGGGAACTATGGCTACACCTTC. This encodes CASSEGLGNYGYTF.

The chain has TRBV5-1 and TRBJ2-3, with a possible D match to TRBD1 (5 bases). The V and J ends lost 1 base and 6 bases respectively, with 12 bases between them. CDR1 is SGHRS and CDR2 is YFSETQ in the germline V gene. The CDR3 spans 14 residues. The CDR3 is CASSLTQGADTQYF. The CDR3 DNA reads TGCGCCAGCAGCTTGACGCAGGGTGCGGATACGCAGTATTTT.

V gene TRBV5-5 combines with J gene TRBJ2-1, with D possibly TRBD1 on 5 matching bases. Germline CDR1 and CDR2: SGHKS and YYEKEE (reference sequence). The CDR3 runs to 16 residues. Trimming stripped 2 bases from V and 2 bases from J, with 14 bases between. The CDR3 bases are TGTGCCAGCAGCTTCGAGGCAACAGGTGCCTACAATGAGCAGTTCTTC. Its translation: CASSFEATGAYNEQFF.

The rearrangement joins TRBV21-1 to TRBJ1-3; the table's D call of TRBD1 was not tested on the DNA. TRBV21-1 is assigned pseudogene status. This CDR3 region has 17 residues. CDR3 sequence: CASSKGEQALKRNTIYF. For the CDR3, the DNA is TGTGCCAGCAGCAAAGGAGAACAGGCCCTGAAGAGAAACACCATATATTTT.

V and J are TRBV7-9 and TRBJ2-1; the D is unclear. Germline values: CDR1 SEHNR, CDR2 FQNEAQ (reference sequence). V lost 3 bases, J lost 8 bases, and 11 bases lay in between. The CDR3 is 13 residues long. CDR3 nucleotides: TGTGCCAGCAGCTTGCCATCACGCGATGAGCAGTTCTTC. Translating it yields CASSLPSRDEQFF. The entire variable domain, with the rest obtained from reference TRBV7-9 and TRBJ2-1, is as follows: DTGVSQNPRHKITKRGQNVTFRCDPISEHNRLYWYRQTLGQGPEFLTYFQNEAQLEKSRLLSDRFSAERPKGSFSTLEIQRTEQGDSAMYLCASSLPSRDEQFFGPGTRLTVL.

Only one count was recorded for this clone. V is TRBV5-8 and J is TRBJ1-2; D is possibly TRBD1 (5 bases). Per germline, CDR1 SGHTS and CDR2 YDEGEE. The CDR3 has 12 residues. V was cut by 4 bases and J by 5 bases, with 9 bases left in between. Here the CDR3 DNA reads TGTGCCAGCAGCACCGGGACTTATGGCTACACCTTC. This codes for CASSTGTYGYTF.

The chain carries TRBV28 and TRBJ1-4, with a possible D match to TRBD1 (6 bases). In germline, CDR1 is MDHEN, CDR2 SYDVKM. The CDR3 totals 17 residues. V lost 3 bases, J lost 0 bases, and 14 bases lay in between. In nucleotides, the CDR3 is TGTGCCAGCAGTTTGATAACAGGGATTGCAACTAATGAAAAACTGTTTTTT. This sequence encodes CASSLITGIATNEKLFF.

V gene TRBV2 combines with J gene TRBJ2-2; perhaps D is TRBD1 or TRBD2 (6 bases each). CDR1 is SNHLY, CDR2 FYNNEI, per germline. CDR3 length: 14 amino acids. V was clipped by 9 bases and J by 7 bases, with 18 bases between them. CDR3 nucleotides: TGTGCCAGAGATAGGGGGGCCAAGGGCGGGGAGCTGTTTTTT. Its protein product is CARDRGAKGGELFF.

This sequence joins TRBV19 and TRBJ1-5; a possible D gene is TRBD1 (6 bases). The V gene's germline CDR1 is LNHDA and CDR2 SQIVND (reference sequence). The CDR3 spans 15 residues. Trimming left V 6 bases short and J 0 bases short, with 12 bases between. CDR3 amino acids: CASSADSYSNQPQHF. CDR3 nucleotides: TGTGCCAGTAGCGCGGACAGTTATAGCAATCAGCCCCAGCATTTT. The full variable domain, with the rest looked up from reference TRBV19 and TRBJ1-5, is DGGITQSPKYLFRKEGQNVTLSCEQNLNHDAMYWYRQDPGQGLRLIYYSQIVNDFQKGDIAEGYSVSREKKESFPLTVTSAQKNPTAFYLCASSADSYSNQPQHFGDGTRLSIL.

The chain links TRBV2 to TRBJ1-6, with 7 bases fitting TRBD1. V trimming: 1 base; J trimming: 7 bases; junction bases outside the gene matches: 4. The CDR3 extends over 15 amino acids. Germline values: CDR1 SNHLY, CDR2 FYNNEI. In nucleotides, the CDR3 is TGTGCCAGCAGTGAAGGGCAGGGGGTCAATTCACCCCTCCACTTT. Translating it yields CASSEGQGVNSPLHF.

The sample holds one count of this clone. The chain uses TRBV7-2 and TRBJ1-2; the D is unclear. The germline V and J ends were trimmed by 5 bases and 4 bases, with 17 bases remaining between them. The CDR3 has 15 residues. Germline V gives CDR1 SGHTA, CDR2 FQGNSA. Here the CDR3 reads CASSLMMPRSYGYTF. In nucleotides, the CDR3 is TGTGCCAGCAGCCTTATGATGCCACGCAGCTATGGCTACACCTTC.

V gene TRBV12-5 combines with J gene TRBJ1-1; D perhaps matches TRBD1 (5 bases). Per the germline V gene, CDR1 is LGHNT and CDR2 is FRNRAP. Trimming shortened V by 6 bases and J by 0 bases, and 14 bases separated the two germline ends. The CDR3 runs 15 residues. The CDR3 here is CASGGAGPMNTEAFF. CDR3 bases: TGTGCTAGTGGCGGGGCGGGACCGATGAACACTGAAGCTTTCTTT.

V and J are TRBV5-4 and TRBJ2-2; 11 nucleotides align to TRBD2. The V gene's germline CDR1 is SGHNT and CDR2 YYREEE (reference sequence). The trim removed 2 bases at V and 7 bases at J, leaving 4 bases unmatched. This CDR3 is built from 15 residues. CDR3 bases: TGTGCCAGCAGCTTATCACTAGCGGGGGTCGGGGAGCTGTTTTTT. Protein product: CASSLSLAGVGELFF.

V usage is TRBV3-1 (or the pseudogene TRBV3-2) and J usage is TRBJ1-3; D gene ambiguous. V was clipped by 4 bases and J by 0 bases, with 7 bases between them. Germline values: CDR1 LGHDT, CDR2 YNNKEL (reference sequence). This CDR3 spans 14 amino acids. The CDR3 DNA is TGTGCCAGCAGCCCTCCCGTCTCTGGAAACACCATATATTTT. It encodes CASSPPVSGNTIYF.

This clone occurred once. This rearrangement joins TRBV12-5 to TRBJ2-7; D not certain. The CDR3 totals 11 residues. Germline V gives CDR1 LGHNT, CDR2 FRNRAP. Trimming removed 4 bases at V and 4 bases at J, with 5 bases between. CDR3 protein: CASGSGYEQYF. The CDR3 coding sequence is TGTGCTAGTGGTTCCGGGTACGAGCAGTACTTC.

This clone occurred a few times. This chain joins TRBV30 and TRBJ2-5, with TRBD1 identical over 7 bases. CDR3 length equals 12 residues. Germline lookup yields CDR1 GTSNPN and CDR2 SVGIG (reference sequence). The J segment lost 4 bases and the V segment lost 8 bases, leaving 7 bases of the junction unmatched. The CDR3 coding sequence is TGTGCCATCGACAGGGAACGAGAGACCCAGTACTTC. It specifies CAIDRERETQYF.